The 20 T cell receptor beta chains below all came from one sample that was sequenced in a study of T cell responses to AZD1222 COVID-19 vaccine. This table comes from immunoSEQ multiplex PCR, and its TCRdb copy is limited to in-frame clones, with some not included. The sample has 100,000 to 150,000 clones, roughly 84% seen once. Material: peripheral blood, obtained 28 days after the second AZD1222 dose. Every receptor here comes from an adult who received the AZD1222 COVID-19 vaccine.

The V and J genes are TRBV19 and TRBJ2-2; D is perhaps TRBD2 (5 bases). V lost 2 bases, J lost 4 bases, and 8 bases lay in between. The CDR3 runs 14 residues. Germline CDR1 reads LNHDA; CDR2 reads SQIVND (reference sequence). The CDR3 is CASSIRGSTGELFF. CDR3 in DNA: TGTGCCAGTAGTATACGGGGAAGCACCGGGGAGCTGTTTTTT.

The chain recombines TRBV7-2 with TRBJ1-5, with D uncertain. Between the trimmed V and J ends, which lost 2 bases and 3 bases, there was a span of 8 bases. The CDR3 runs to 14 residues. The V gene's germline CDR1 is SGHTA and CDR2 FQGNSA. The CDR3 spells CASSLKGNNQPQHF. The CDR3 nucleotides are TGTGCCAGCAGCTTAAAAGGAAACAATCAGCCCCAGCATTTT.

CDR3 region: CASSWGNTNSPLHF. CDR3 in DNA: TGTGCCAGCAGCTGGGGGAACACGAATTCACCCCTCCACTTT. This sequence joins TRBV11-1 and TRBJ1-6, with D possibly TRBD1 on 5 matching bases. Trimming removed 4 bases from V and 7 bases from J, with 11 bases in between. Looked up from germline, CDR1 is SGHAT and CDR2 is FQDESV (reference sequence). This CDR3 comprises 14 residues.

The chain links TRBV29-1 to TRBJ1-2; tentative D call: TRBD1 (6 bases). The CDR3 length is 14 residues. CDR1 and CDR2 from the germline V gene are SQVTM and ANQGSEA. Trimming removed 7 bases from V and 2 bases from J, with 17 bases in between. CDR3 bases: TGCAGCGCCCGAACTCAGGGGCTAAACTATGGCTACACCTTC. Translated: CSARTQGLNYGYTF.

The rearrangement joins TRBV11-2 to TRBJ2-5; 10 nucleotides align to TRBD1. V lost 5 bases, J lost 2 bases, and 8 bases stayed unmatched. CDR3 length: 16 amino acids. CDR1 and CDR2 (germline): SGHAT, FQNNGV. In DNA form, the CDR3 reads TGTGCCAGCAGCAACCGGGACAGGGGTACTCAAGAGACCCAGTACTTC. Translation gives CASSNRDRGTQETQYF.

The chain carries TRBV11-3 and TRBJ2-5; 14 bases fit TRBD2. Germline V gene sequence: CDR1 SGHNT, CDR2 YENEEA. The CDR3 has 16 residues. Trimming at V came to 2 bases and at J to 4 bases, leaving 3 bases not matched to a gene. The CDR3 bases are TGTGCCAGCAGCTTAAAGGGGACTAGCGGGGGAGAGACCCAGTACTTC. Residues: CASSLKGTSGGETQYF.

This clone is a singleton in its sample. The chain links TRBV5-8 to TRBJ1-5; D possibly corresponds to TRBD1 (5 bases). V shed 2 bases and J shed 7 bases, with 7 bases lying between them. Germline lookup yields CDR1 SGHTS and CDR2 YDEGEE. The CDR3 extends over 12 amino acids. CDR3 residues: CASSFGAQPQHF. CDR3 nucleotide sequence: TGTGCCAGCAGCTTTGGGGCGCAGCCCCAGCATTTT.

This clone has more than one count but fewer than ten. This CDR3 reads CASSLTGPRSSYEQYF. CDR3 DNA sequence: TGTGCCAGCAGCCTGACAGGGCCCCGCTCCTCCTACGAGCAGTACTTC. The rearrangement uses TRBV28 and TRBJ2-7, with 7 nucleotides matching TRBD1. V dropped 6 bases and J dropped 0; count of bases not matched to a gene: 11. The CDR3 loop spans 16 amino acids. Per germline, CDR1 MDHEN and CDR2 SYDVKM.

This chain joins TRBV10-2 and TRBJ2-1; 9 bases agree with TRBD2. The germline CDR1 and CDR2 sequences are WSHSY and SAAADI. Trimming removed 3 bases from V and 5 bases from J; junction bases left unmatched: 5. The CDR3 contains 15 residues. CDR3: CASSDGGGGHNEQFF. As DNA, the CDR3 is TGCGCCAGCAGTGATGGCGGGGGGGGCCACAATGAGCAGTTCTTC.

The chain uses TRBV7-8 and TRBJ1-5; D remains unclear. Germline-derived CDR1 and CDR2 are SGHVS and FQNEAQ. V was cut by 3 bases and J by 8 bases, with 17 bases left in between. The CDR3 runs to 15 residues. The chain's CDR3 is CASSFPPTRLEPQHF. For the CDR3, the DNA is TGTGCCAGCAGCTTCCCCCCGACTCGTTTGGAGCCCCAGCATTTT.

This sequence joins TRBV9 and TRBJ1-1; D unresolved. Trimming left V 4 bases short and J 3 bases short, with 13 bases between. The CDR3 runs to 14 residues. Germline V gene lookup returns CDR1 SGDLS and CDR2 YYNGEE. Written as DNA, the CDR3 is TGTGCCAGCAGCAAACGGAGAAGGGACACTGAAGCTTTCTTT. Translating it yields CASSKRRRDTEAFF.

The V call is TRBV4-3, the J call TRBJ1-5; D possibly corresponds to TRBD1 (5 bases). Trimming removed 0 bases from V and 3 bases from J, with 9 bases in between. This CDR3 is 15 amino acids long. The germline V gene encodes CDR1 LGHNA and CDR2 YSLEER. For the CDR3, the DNA is TGCGCCAGCAGCCAAGATCAGGGATCCAATCAGCCCCAGCATTTT. Its protein product is CASSQDQGSNQPQHF.

This sequence joins TRBV5-1 and TRBJ2-5; 8 positions agree with TRBD2. From germline, CDR1 is SGHRS and CDR2 YFSETQ. Germline trimming cut 3 bases from V and 5 bases from J; bases unmatched to any gene: 3. The CDR3 totals 13 residues. CDR3 loop: CASSSGGVETQYF. The CDR3 coding sequence is TGCGCCAGCAGCTCCGGGGGGGTGGAGACCCAGTACTTC.

The genes are TRBV27 and TRBJ1-1; D is uncertain. The CDR3 runs 16 residues. Trimming removed 2 bases at V and 8 bases at J, with 21 bases between. Per germline, CDR1 MNHEY and CDR2 SMNVEV (reference sequence). In nucleotides, the CDR3 is TGTGCCAGCAGTTTAGACCCGGGTATTCAACGTAAAGAAGCTTTCTTT. Encoded protein: CASSLDPGIQRKEAFF.

The V call is TRBV5-5, the J call TRBJ2-6; no reliable D call. V lost 0 bases and J 0 bases, leaving 4 bases between the germline ends. This CDR3 is built from 15 residues. Germline CDR1 SGHKS, CDR2 YYEKEE (reference sequence). The CDR3 DNA is TGTGCCAGCAGCTTGGTCACCTCTGGGGCCAACGTCCTGACTTTC. It codes for CASSLVTSGANVLTF.

V and J are TRBV28 and TRBJ2-7; D is perhaps TRBD1 or TRBD2 (5 bases each). This CDR3 spans 13 amino acids. The V gene lost 6 bases and the J gene lost 4 bases, with 13 bases spanning the gap. CDR1 is MDHEN, CDR2 SYDVKM, per germline. DNA for the CDR3: TGTGCCAGCAGACTCACGGGGCAGTACGAGCAGTACTTC. The encoded protein is CASRLTGQYEQYF.

The genes are TRBV5-1 and TRBJ1-6; a weak D match, TRBD1 (5 bases). CDR3 length equals 15 residues. The V end was cut by 5 bases, the J end by 6 bases, with 15 bases between. Germline lookup yields CDR1 SGHRS and CDR2 YFSETQ. The CDR3 DNA is TGCGCCAGCAGTAGTACGACAGTGGGTAATTCACCCCTCCACTTT. Protein product: CASSSTTVGNSPLHF.

The rearrangement uses TRBV7-9 and TRBJ1-2, with D uncertain. The ends were cut back, 10 bases at V and 5 bases at J, with 11 bases in the middle. The CDR3 runs 11 residues. Germline V lookup: CDR1 SEHNR, CDR2 FQNEAQ (reference sequence). CDR3 residues: CAISRNYGYTF. The CDR3 DNA reads TGTGCCATTTCGAGGAATTATGGCTACACCTTC.

V is TRBV6-5 and J is TRBJ2-3, with a tentative D call TRBD1 (5 bases). This CDR3 is built from 12 residues. Germline lookup yields CDR1 MNHEY and CDR2 SVGAGI. Trimming left V 5 bases short and J 6 bases short, with 9 bases between. CDR3 bases: TGTGCCAGCAGTAGGGGTGGGGATACGCAGTATTTT. This translates into CASSRGGDTQYF.

This chain uses TRBV7-6 with TRBJ1-4; no reliable D call. Trimming shortened V by 1 base and J by 4 bases, and 10 bases separated the two germline ends. The CDR3 spans 15 residues. CDR1 is SGHVS, CDR2 FNYEAQ, per germline. The CDR3: CASSLEAGLNEKLFF. The DNA for the CDR3 is TGTGCCAGCAGCTTAGAGGCAGGACTTAATGAAAAACTGTTTTTT.